These 14 T cell receptor beta chains were sequenced from one sample in a study of cytomegalovirus exposure and HLA in healthy donors. PCR primers comprised 60 Vbeta and 13 Jbeta primers. Profiled with immunoSEQ multiplex PCR; TCRdb holds only in-frame clones, not every one. The table has about 160,000 clones, around 64% seen once. Sequencing used PBMCs. The source is a woman aged 25 to 39 in good health and CMV-seronegative.

The chain couples TRBV7-2 to TRBJ1-2; D is perhaps TRBD1 (6 bases). The CDR3 sequence is 14 residues long. V shed 5 bases and J shed 4 bases, with 14 bases lying between them. The germline CDR1 and CDR2 sequences are SGHTA and FQGNSA. In nucleotides, the CDR3 is TGTGCCAGCAGCAGGGGGATAAGGGCCTATGGCTACACCTTC. This encodes CASSRGIRAYGYTF.

This clone was found a few times. The genes are TRBV7-9 and TRBJ2-1, with D possibly being TRBD1 (6 bases). Trimming pared 2 bases from V and 1 base from J, leaving 12 bases between. The CDR3 runs 16 residues. Per the germline V gene, CDR1 is SEHNR and CDR2 is FQNEAQ (reference sequence). This CDR3 is CASSLIGRGSYNEQFF. DNA for the CDR3: TGTGCCAGCAGCTTAATAGGCAGGGGTTCCTACAATGAGCAGTTCTTC.

V usage is TRBV29-1 and J usage is TRBJ2-1; no definite D call. The CDR3 runs 14 residues. Per the germline V gene, CDR1 is SQVTM and CDR2 is ANQGSEA. Trimming stripped 3 bases from V and 0 bases from J, with 9 bases between. CDR3 nucleotide sequence: TGCAGCGTTGACTACCAAGACTCCTACAATGAGCAGTTCTTC. Translating gives CSVDYQDSYNEQFF.

This clone has just one count. The chain recombines TRBV27 with TRBJ2-1; TRBD2 aligns across 9 bases. The CDR3 is 16 amino acids. Looked up from germline, CDR1 is MNHEY and CDR2 is SMNVEV (reference sequence). The trim removed 5 bases at V and 0 bases at J, leaving 5 bases unmatched. In DNA form, the CDR3 reads TGTGCCAGCAGTAGACTAGCGGTGAGCTCCTACAATGAGCAGTTCTTC. As protein: CASSRLAVSSYNEQFF.

This clone was counted a few times. V usage is TRBV5-4 and J usage is TRBJ2-1, with TRBD1 identical over 9 bases. Looked up from germline, CDR1 is SGHNT and CDR2 is YYREEE (reference sequence). Unmatched junction bases numbered 10, after V lost 4 bases and J lost 8 bases. CDR3 length: 15 residues. CDR3 sequence: CASSKGTGFDDEQFF. As DNA, the CDR3 is TGTGCCAGCAGCAAAGGGACAGGGTTTGACGATGAGCAGTTCTTC.

This chain uses TRBV13 with TRBJ2-3; D unclear. CDR3 size: 15 residues. V dropped 6 bases and J dropped 0 bases, with 13 bases sitting between them. The germline V gene has CDR1 PRHDT and CDR2 FYEKMQ (reference sequence). The CDR3 loop reads CASSIRSASTDTQYF. The CDR3 DNA reads TGTGCCAGCAGTATAAGGAGCGCTAGCACAGATACGCAGTATTTT.

This rearrangement joins TRBV5-4 to TRBJ1-1; D gene unclear. CDR1 SGHNT and CDR2 YYREEE come from the germline V gene (reference sequence). CDR3 length equals 12 residues. Trimming cost V 5 bases and J 4 bases, with 9 bases left between them. The CDR3 is CASSPFRTEAFF. The CDR3 DNA reads as TGTGCCAGCAGTCCGTTTCGCACTGAAGCTTTCTTT.

The rearrangement joins TRBV5-1 to TRBJ2-5; D gene unclear. Germline CDR1 SGHRS, CDR2 YFSETQ. Trimming pared 4 bases from V and 2 bases from J, leaving 9 bases between. This CDR3 contains 13 residues. The CDR3 sequence: CASSPTYQETQYF. The CDR3 nucleotides read TGCGCCAGCAGCCCAACATATCAAGAGACCCAGTACTTC.

This chain joins TRBV28 and TRBJ1-5, with a tentative D call TRBD1 (5 bases). Trimming removed 7 bases from V and 5 bases from J, with 9 bases in between. Per germline, CDR1 MDHEN and CDR2 SYDVKM. The CDR3 extends over 12 amino acids. The DNA for the CDR3 is TGTGCCAGCACCACCAGGGATCAGCCCCAGCATTTT. This encodes CASTTRDQPQHF. The variable domain in full, completed from reference TRBV28 and TRBJ1-5, reads DVKVTQSSRYLVKRTGEKVFLECVQDMDHENMFWYRQDPGLGLRLIYFSYDVKMKEKGDIPEGYSVSREKKERFSLILESASTNQTSMYLCASTTRDQPQHFGDGTRLSIL.

This clone was seen only once. The chain couples TRBV29-1 to TRBJ2-7, with a tentative D call TRBD2 (5 bases). The germline gives CDR1 SQVTM, CDR2 ANQGSEA. This CDR3 contains 12 residues. V was pared by 6 bases and J by 2 bases, with 11 bases between. The CDR3 is CSVHERAYEQYF. The CDR3 DNA reads as TGCAGCGTACACGAGAGGGCCTACGAGCAGTACTTC.

V gene TRBV7-9 combines with J gene TRBJ2-5; 9 nucleotides match TRBD2. Germline values: CDR1 SEHNR, CDR2 FQNEAQ (reference sequence). The CDR3 has 13 residues. The trim removed 5 bases at V and 4 bases at J, leaving 2 bases unmatched. CDR3 residues: CASSGGGAETQYF. CDR3 nucleotides: TGTGCCAGCAGCGGCGGGGGGGCAGAGACCCAGTACTTC.

This rearrangement joins TRBV2 to TRBJ1-5; tentative D call: TRBD1 (5 bases). Germline-derived CDR1 and CDR2 are SNHLY and FYNNEI. V gave up 1 base and J gave up 7 bases, with 8 bases separating them. CDR3 length equals 13 residues. The CDR3 sequence: CASSEEEGQPQHF. For the CDR3, the DNA is TGTGCCAGCAGTGAAGAGGAGGGGCAGCCCCAGCATTTT.

The CDR3 protein is CASRGSLASTDTQYF. The CDR3 nucleotides read TGTGCCAGCCGGGGAAGCCTGGCTAGCACAGATACGCAGTATTTT. The rearrangement joins TRBV5-4 to TRBJ2-3; possibly TRBD2 for D (5 bases). The CDR3 runs to 15 residues. V was clipped by 7 bases and J by 0 bases, with 15 bases between them. Germline values: CDR1 SGHNT, CDR2 YYREEE (reference sequence).

The genes are TRBV5-1 and TRBJ2-7, with D tentatively TRBD1 (5 bases). V was clipped by 0 bases and J by 5 bases, with 18 bases between them. This CDR3 contains 16 residues. Germline V gives CDR1 SGHRS, CDR2 YFSETQ. CDR3 in amino acids: CASSLEVQGRTDEQYF. CDR3 sequence (DNA): TGCGCCAGCAGCTTGGAGGTCCAGGGAAGGACGGACGAGCAGTACTTC.